This T cell receptor (beta chain) was sequenced in a study of CXCR3-negative and CXCR3-positive naive CD8 T cells. Study as a whole: The TRB read total, roughly 140 million, broke down to about 1.5 +/- 0.3 million reads per library. Whole-study results and caveats: More hydrophobic TRB CDR3s were found in CXCR3-positive naive cells than in CXCR3-negative naive cells. PBMCs showed partially decreased CXCR3 expression after cryopreservation, and most assays used fresh PBMCs. Within a donor, both naive subsets shared TRBV-TRBJ usage, unlike memory cells.

Germline V gene data show CDR1 as SQVTM and CDR2 as ANQGSEA. The CDR3 covers 13 residues. It was by 5' RACE with UMI labels that the TRB cDNA libraries were prepared. Following a re-call of the 5' RACE reads, TCRdb has one entry per CDR3 protein and lacks DNA. This sample's clone table lists tens of thousands of distinct CDR3 sequences. Every CD8+ T cell subset underwent triplicate sorting at around 270,000 cells apiece. On this clonotype itself: Antigen unknown.

The rearrangement links TRBV29-1 to TRBJ2-1; TCRdb returns TRBD1, unconfirmable since there is no DNA. This receptor was identified in a human donor in good health. Some clones in this sample may be carry-over from other donors' samples. The sequenced sample consisted of naive CXCR3+ CD8+ T cells from blood. The subset was: CD45RO-CCR7+CD27+CD95- naive CD8+ T cells expressing CXCR3 (TNR3+). CDR3 protein: CSVGGAAYNEQFF.